This T cell receptor (beta chain) was captured in a study of blood T cells in healthy people across ages. Primers used in a second PCR of roughly 6 to 12 cycles were a sample-barcoded 5' primer and a J-beta primer mix. TCRdb re-derived calls from the 5' RACE reads in MiXCR, one entry per CDR3 protein. There are 450,000 to 650,000 distinct CDR3 sequences in the sample; about 24% occur only once, and approximately 10% lies in the top ten. This clonotype was observed a handful of times. This CDR3 is built from 15 residues. The germline gives CDR1 SGHRS, CDR2 YFSETQ. This same sample was also part of a study on T cells of mothers and their children.

The sequence was collected from a boy between 10 and 17 years old in good health. Sequencing input: blood. The rearrangement joins TRBV5-1 to TRBJ2-5, with a weak D call TRBD2 (5 bases). The DNA end lines up better with TRBJ2-7; the J call may be wrong. DNA for the CDR3: TGCGCCAGCAGCTTGACCCCGGTCGGGAACTACGAGCAGTACTTC. Its protein is CASSLTPVGNYEQYF.